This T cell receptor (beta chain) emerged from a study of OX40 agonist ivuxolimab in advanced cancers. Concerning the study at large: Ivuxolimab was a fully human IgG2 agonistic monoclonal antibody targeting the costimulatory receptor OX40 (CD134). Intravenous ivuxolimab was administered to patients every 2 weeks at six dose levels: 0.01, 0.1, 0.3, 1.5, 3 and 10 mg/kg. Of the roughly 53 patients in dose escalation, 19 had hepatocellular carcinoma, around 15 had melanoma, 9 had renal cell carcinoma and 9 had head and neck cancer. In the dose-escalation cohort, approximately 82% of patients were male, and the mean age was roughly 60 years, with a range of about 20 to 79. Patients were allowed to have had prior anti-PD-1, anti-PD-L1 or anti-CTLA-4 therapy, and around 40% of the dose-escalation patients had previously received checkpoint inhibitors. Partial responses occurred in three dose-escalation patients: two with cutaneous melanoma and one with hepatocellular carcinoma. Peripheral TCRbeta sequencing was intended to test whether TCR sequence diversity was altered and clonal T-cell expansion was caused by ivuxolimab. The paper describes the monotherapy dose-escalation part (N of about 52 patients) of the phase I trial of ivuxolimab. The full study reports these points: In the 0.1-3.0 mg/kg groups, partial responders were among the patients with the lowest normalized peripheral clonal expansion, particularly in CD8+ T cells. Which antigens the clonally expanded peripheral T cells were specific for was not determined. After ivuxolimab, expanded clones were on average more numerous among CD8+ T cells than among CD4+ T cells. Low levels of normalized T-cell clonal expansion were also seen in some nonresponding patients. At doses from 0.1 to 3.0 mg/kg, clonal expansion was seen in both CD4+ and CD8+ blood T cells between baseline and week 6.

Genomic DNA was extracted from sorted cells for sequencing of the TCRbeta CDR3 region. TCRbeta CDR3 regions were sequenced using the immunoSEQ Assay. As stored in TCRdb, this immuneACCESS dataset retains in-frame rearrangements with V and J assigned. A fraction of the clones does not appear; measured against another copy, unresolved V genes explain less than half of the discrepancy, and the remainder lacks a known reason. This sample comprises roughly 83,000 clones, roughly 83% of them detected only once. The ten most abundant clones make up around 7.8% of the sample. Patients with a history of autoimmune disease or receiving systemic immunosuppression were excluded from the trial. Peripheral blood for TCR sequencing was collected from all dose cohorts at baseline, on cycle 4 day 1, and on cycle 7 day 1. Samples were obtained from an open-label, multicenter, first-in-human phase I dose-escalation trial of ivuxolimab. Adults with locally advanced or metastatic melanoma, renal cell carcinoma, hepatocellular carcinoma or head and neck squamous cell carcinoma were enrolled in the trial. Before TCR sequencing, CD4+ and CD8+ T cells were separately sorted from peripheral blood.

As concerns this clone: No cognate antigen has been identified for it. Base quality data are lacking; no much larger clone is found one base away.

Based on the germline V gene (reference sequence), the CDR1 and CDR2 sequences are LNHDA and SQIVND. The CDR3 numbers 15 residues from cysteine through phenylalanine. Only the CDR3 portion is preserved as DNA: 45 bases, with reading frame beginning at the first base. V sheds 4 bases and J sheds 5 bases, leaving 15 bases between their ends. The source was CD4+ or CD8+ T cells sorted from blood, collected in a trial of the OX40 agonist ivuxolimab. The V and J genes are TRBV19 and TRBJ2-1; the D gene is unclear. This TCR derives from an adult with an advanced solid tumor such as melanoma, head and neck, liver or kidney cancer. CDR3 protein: CASSTSRAENNEQFF. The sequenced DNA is TGTGCCAGTAGTACCTCCCGCGCGGAGAACAATGAGCAGTTCTTC.